A selection of T cell receptor beta chains follows, all from one sample in a study of Graves' ophthalmopathy and Graves' hyperthyroidism. TCRdb reprocessed the multiplex PCR reads via MiXCR and lists one record per CDR3 protein. Here the sample spans roughly 170,000 distinct CDR3 sequences, approximately 40% being singletons. The material sequenced was peripheral blood. All receptors derive from a man aged 30-40 years with Graves' ophthalmopathy. The conserved cysteine and the conserved F or W are not part of the CDR3 here. Fields, in order: CDR3 protein, V gene, clone size, J gene. The size of a clone is reported for some rows only, either as once, few or many, or as a class for expanded clones.

AAGRPNTEAF | TRBV27 | - | TRBJ1-1
ASSQDIVGETQY | TRBV4-3 | many | TRBJ2-5
ASGGQYNSPLH | TRBV12-5 | - | TRBJ1-6
ASSYEIGGTPSYEQY | TRBV6-2/TRBV6-3 | - | TRBJ2-7
ASSLLGQGTGELF | TRBV27 | - | TRBJ2-2
ASIDRGVENTEAF | TRBV6-1 | many | TRBJ1-1
ASSYNPGVTEAF | TRBV6-2/TRBV6-3 | - | TRBJ1-1
ASSALGPQNGYT | TRBV12-3/TRBV12-4 | many | TRBJ1-2
ASSLVSGAPHEQY | TRBV7-2 | many | TRBJ2-7
ASIKEAGANVLT | TRBV6-1 | - | TRBJ2-6
ASSPRPGLHTEAF | TRBV18 | - | TRBJ1-1
ASSLGDPGKQY | TRBV7-9 | many | TRBJ2-7
ASSGPRGNQPQH | TRBV2 | - | TRBJ1-5
ASSTGQGDGELF | TRBV5-1 | - | TRBJ2-2
ASSPSMGLFYGYT | TRBV6-5 | many | TRBJ1-2
ASSYGSYYGYT | TRBV6-5 | few | TRBJ1-2
ASSWETGGDEKLF | TRBV12-3/TRBV12-4 | many | TRBJ1-4
ASSLWGLGVLDYEQY | TRBV28 | many | TRBJ2-7
ATSDSRGLTEAF | TRBV24-1 | many | TRBJ1-1
ASNSYGQEDNTIY | TRBV12-3/TRBV12-4 | - | TRBJ1-3
ASRVHRNTEAF | TRBV6-6 | many | TRBJ1-1
ASSRGLEIDEQY | TRBV7-2 | once | TRBJ2-7
ASSTQGVYEQY | TRBV12-3/TRBV12-4 | many | TRBJ2-7
ASMGYNQPQH | TRBV12-3/TRBV12-4 | many | TRBJ1-5
ASSGGLESYGYT | TRBV12-3/TRBV12-4 | many | TRBJ1-2
ASSFRGKPYEQY | TRBV28 | many | TRBJ2-7